One and the same sample provided the 18 T cell receptor beta chains below, sequenced in a study of CD8+CD57+ T cells in acquired aplastic anemia. The template for TCR beta VDJ and CDR3 sequence profiling was genomic DNA. TCRdb called the reads again in MiXCR, with one record for every CDR3 protein. Seen here are 250,000 to 350,000 distinct CDR3 sequences, about three fifths observed once, and the top ten hold around 1.2%. Flow cytometry had shown expanded CD8+CD57+ cells in the patients chosen for sequencing. The material sequenced was sorted CD4+, CD8+, or CD8+CD57+ T cells (not recorded which) from PBMCs. The receptor source for this set is a human donor with aplastic anemia.

The gene calls are TRBV19 and TRBJ1-1; D perhaps matches TRBD1 (6 bases). Germline lookup yields CDR1 LNHDA and CDR2 SQIVND (reference sequence). The V gene lost 1 base and the J gene lost 3 bases, with 12 bases spanning the gap. The CDR3 sequence is 15 residues long. CDR3 sequence reads: CASSIGTGLDTEAFF. The CDR3 nucleotides are TGTGCCAGTAGTATAGGAACAGGGCTGGACACTGAAGCTTTCTTT.

CDR3 loop: CATSDSGTNTYEQYF. The CDR3 nucleotides are TGTGCCACCAGTGATTCCGGGACGAACACCTACGAGCAGTACTTC. This sequence joins TRBV24-1 and TRBJ2-7; D is possibly TRBD1 or TRBD2 (5 bases each). V lost 2 bases and J lost 2, with 12 bases in between. Germline-derived CDR1 and CDR2 are KGHDR and SFDVKD. The CDR3 totals 15 residues.

The genes are TRBV20-1 and TRBJ2-5, with 15 positions matching TRBD2. V lost 5 bases, J lost 5 bases, and 3 bases stayed unmatched. CDR1 DFQATT and CDR2 SNEGSKA come from the germline V gene (reference sequence). This CDR3 contains 14 residues. In DNA, the CDR3 is TGCAGTGCTTGGACTAGCGGGAGGGGGGAGACCCAGTACTTC. Protein: CSAWTSGRGETQYF.

A few counts support this clonotype. This may be a read error: a much more frequent sequence differs by one nucleotide. The rearrangement links TRBV5-1 to TRBJ2-5, with D perhaps matching TRBD2 (6 bases). The CDR3 sequence is 15 residues long. Germline V gene data show CDR1 as SGHRS and CDR2 as YFSETQ. The germline V and J ends were trimmed by 4 bases and 9 bases, with 22 bases remaining between them. CDR3 in amino acids: CASSPRTSSSEAQYF. CDR3 DNA sequence: TGCGCCAGCAGCCCCCGTACTAGCTCCTCGGAGGCCCAGTACTTC.

The gene calls are TRBV7-3 and TRBJ2-7, with D possibly called TRBD1 or TRBD2 (6 bases each). V was trimmed by 6 bases and J by 5 bases, leaving 17 bases between them. CDR3 length: 14 residues. Germline V gene data show CDR1 as SGHTA and CDR2 as FQGTGA. DNA for the CDR3: TGTGCCAGCAGTACGGCCGGGGGCATGGACGAGCAGTACTTC. Translation: CASSTAGGMDEQYF.

This chain connects TRBV15 to TRBJ2-1, with D hard to call. Germline V gives CDR1 LNHNV, CDR2 YYDKDF (reference sequence). Trimming took off 0 bases at V and 9 bases at J, with 9 bases between the two ends. The CDR3 loop spans 13 amino acids. This chain's CDR3 is CATSRDGSGEQFF. The CDR3 nucleotides are TGTGCCACCAGCAGAGATGGGTCGGGTGAGCAGTTCTTC.

This clonotype was seen a handful of times. The chain combines TRBV3-1 with TRBJ2-1; perhaps TRBD2 as D (6 bases). The germline V gene encodes CDR1 LGHDT and CDR2 YNNKEL (reference sequence). The CDR3 spans 16 residues. Trimming shortened V by 1 base and J by 4 bases, and 14 bases separated the two germline ends. The CDR3 loop is CASSQALSGSYNEQFF. CDR3 bases: TGTGCCAGCAGCCAAGCGCTTAGCGGAAGTTACAATGAGCAGTTCTTC.

The chain uses TRBV10-3 and TRBJ2-2; 10 positions agree with TRBD2. Looked up from germline, CDR1 is ENHRY and CDR2 is SYGVKD. The CDR3 has 16 amino acids. Trimming at V came to 4 bases and at J to 2 bases, leaving 4 bases not matched to a gene. CDR3 protein: CAISAGLAVNTGELFF. Here the CDR3 DNA reads TGTGCCATCAGTGCAGGACTAGCGGTTAACACCGGGGAGCTGTTTTTT.

This clonotype was counted ten times or more. The rearrangement links TRBV20-1 to TRBJ2-1, with 10 bases that match TRBD2. The CDR3 runs 16 residues. V lost 0 bases and J lost 10; bases outside the gene matches: 12. CDR1 DFQATT and CDR2 SNEGSKA come from the germline V gene (reference sequence). The CDR3 region has the DNA TGCAGTGCTAGAGAAATACTAGCGGGACGCAATGAGGAGCAGTTCTTC. Translating gives CSAREILAGRNEEQFF.

The V gene is TRBV20-1, the J gene TRBJ2-3; D call uncertain. The germline V gene encodes CDR1 DFQATT and CDR2 SNEGSKA (reference sequence). V lost 6 bases and J 1 base, leaving 14 bases between the germline ends. The CDR3 has 14 residues. CDR3 amino acids: CSAPDSSGTDTQYF. The CDR3 DNA sequence: TGCAGTGCCCCTGACTCCTCGGGCACAGATACGCAGTATTTT.

The chain joins TRBV7-2 to TRBJ2-2; TRBD2 matches at 11 bases. V dropped 6 bases and J dropped 3; count of bases not matched to a gene: 3. CDR1 and CDR2 (germline): SGHTA, FQGNSA. The CDR3 is 15 residues long. The CDR3 reads CASRLLAGDTGELFF. CDR3 sequence (DNA): TGTGCCAGCAGGCTACTAGCGGGGGACACCGGGGAGCTGTTTTTT.

This clonotype came up once. This chain connects TRBV5-4 to TRBJ2-3; 8 nucleotides agree with TRBD2. Germline lookup yields CDR1 SGHNT and CDR2 YYREEE (reference sequence). The V segment lost 9 bases and the J segment 5 bases; nucleotides outside the gene matches: 8. The CDR3 has 13 amino acids. CDR3 amino acids: CATMKRERDTQYF. The CDR3 nucleotides are TGTGCCACAATGAAGCGGGAGAGAGATACGCAGTATTTT.

This clonotype was found many times. The chain couples TRBV6-6 to TRBJ2-5; D not certain. CDR3 length: 15 residues. Germline CDR1 reads MNHNY; CDR2 reads SVGAGI (reference sequence). V was trimmed by 5 bases and J by 0 bases, leaving 13 bases between them. CDR3 residues: CASSPLEGYQETQYF. DNA for the CDR3: TGTGCCAGCAGTCCCCTCGAAGGGTACCAAGAGACCCAGTACTTC.

The J gene is TRBJ1-4, the V gene TRBV5-1; D gene uncertain. The V gene's germline CDR1 is SGHRS and CDR2 YFSETQ. Between the trimmed V and J ends, which lost 5 bases and 1 base, there was a span of 6 bases. The CDR3 covers 13 residues. CDR3 protein: CASRGITNEKLFF. DNA for the CDR3: TGCGCCAGCAGGGGTATAACTAATGAAAAACTGTTTTTT.

The rearrangement joins TRBV9 to TRBJ2-2, with D maybe TRBD2 (5 bases). Trimming stripped 3 bases from V and 5 bases from J, with 14 bases between. Germline CDR1 SGDLS, CDR2 YYNGEE. The CDR3 consists of 15 residues. The DNA of the CDR3 is TGTGCCAGCAGCGCAGCTGGAGGAGAGACCGGGGAGCTGTTTTTT. Translated: CASSAAGGETGELFF.

There are many counts of this clonotype. The chain links TRBV5-6 to TRBJ2-5; TRBD2 might be the D (6 bases). V dropped 0 bases and J dropped 1 base, with 13 bases sitting between them. CDR3 length: 16 residues. Germline CDR1 SGHDT, CDR2 YYEEEE. The CDR3: CASSLGHLGGQETQYF. In DNA, the CDR3 is TGTGCCAGCAGCTTGGGCCACTTGGGGGGCCAAGAGACCCAGTACTTC.

This clonotype was seen more than once but under ten times. J is TRBJ2-5 and V is TRBV19; either TRBD1 or TRBD2 may fit D (5 bases each). V was cut by 6 bases and J by 2 bases, with 13 bases left in between. The V gene's germline CDR1 is LNHDA and CDR2 SQIVND (reference sequence). There are 14 residues in the CDR3. CDR3 sequence reads: CASSEGRRQETQYF. CDR3 coding DNA: TGTGCCAGTAGCGAGGGACGGCGACAAGAGACCCAGTACTTC.

This clonotype was observed at least ten times. The chain employs TRBV6-1 and TRBJ1-5; D call uncertain. V was shortened by 2 bases and J by 7 bases, with 15 bases between the two germline ends. The CDR3 loop spans 15 amino acids. The germline V gene encodes CDR1 MNHNS and CDR2 SASEGT. CDR3 in amino acids: CASSERHWSRQPQHF. The CDR3, as DNA: TGTGCCAGCAGTGAACGACATTGGTCAAGGCAGCCCCAGCATTTT.